This paragraph covers one TCR beta chain sequence. Measured with immunoSEQ multiplex PCR; TCRdb has only the in-frame clones, and not every one. The top ten hold less than 2% of the sample, which has about 110,000 clones, roughly 80% seen once. V lost 1 base and J lost 4, with 10 bases in between. Germline V gene data show CDR1 as LGHDT and CDR2 as YNNKEL (reference sequence). The CDR3 contains 14 residues. The data belong to a study of blood T cell repertoires in COVID-19. This sequence was found in a man between 45 and 60 years old with acute or convalescent COVID-19. V and J are TRBV3-1 (or the pseudogene TRBV3-2) and TRBJ1-2; TRBD1 might be the D (5 bases). The material sequenced was peripheral blood. The CDR3 protein is CASSQAMQGYGYTF. For the CDR3, the DNA is TGTGCCAGCAGCCAAGCGATGCAGGGCTATGGCTACACCTTC.